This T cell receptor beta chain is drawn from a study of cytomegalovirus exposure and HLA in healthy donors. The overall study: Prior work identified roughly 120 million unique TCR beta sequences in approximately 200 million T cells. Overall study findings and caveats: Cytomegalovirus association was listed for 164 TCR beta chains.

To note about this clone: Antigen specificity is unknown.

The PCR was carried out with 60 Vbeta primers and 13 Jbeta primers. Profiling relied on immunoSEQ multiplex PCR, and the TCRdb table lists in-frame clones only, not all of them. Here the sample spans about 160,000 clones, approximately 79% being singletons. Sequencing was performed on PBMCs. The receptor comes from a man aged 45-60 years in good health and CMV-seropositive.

The CDR3: CASSLQGRGETQYF. The CDR3 DNA follows: TGCGCCAGCAGCTTGCAGGGGCGGGGGGAGACCCAGTACTTC. The gene calls are TRBV5-1 and TRBJ2-5, with D tentatively TRBD2 (7 bases). Germline-derived CDR1 and CDR2 are SGHRS and YFSETQ. Trimming removed 1 base from V and 5 bases from J, with 12 bases in between. This CDR3 spans 14 amino acids.